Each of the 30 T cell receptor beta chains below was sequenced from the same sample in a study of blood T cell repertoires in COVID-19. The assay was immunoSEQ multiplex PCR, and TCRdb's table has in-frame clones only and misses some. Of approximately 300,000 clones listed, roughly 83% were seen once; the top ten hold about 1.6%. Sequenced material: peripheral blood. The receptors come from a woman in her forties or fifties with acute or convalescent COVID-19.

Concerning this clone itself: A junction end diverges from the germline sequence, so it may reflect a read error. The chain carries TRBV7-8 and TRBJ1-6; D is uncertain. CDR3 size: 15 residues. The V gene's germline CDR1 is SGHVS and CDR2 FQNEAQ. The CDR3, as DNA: TGTGCCAGCAGCTTAGGGGCAGGACTCAATTCACCCCTTCACTTT. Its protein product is CASSLGAGLNSPLHF.

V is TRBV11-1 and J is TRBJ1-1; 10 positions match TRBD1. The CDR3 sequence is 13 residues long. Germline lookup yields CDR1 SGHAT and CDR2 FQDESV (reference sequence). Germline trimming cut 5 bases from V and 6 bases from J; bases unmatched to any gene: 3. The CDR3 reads CASSGDRGSEAFF. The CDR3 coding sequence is TGTGCCAGCAGCGGGGACAGGGGCTCTGAAGCTTTCTTT. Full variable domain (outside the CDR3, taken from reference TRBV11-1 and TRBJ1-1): EAEVAQSPRYKITEKSQAVAFWCDPISGHATLYWYRQILGQGPELLVQFQDESVVDDSQLPKDRFSAERLKGVDSTLKIQPAELGDSAMYLCASSGDRGSEAFFGQGTRLTVV.

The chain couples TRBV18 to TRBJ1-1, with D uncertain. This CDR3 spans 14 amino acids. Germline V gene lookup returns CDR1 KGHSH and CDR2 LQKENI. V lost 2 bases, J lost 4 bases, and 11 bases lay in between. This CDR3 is CASSPIREVTEAFF. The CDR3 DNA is TGTGCCAGCTCACCAATTAGAGAGGTCACTGAAGCTTTCTTT. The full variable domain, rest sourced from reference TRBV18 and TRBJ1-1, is NAGVMQNPRHLVRRRGQEARLRCSPMKGHSHVYWYRQLPEEGLKFMVYLQKENIIDESGMPKERFSAEFPKEGPSILRIQQVVRGDSAAYFCASSPIREVTEAFFGQGTRLTVV.

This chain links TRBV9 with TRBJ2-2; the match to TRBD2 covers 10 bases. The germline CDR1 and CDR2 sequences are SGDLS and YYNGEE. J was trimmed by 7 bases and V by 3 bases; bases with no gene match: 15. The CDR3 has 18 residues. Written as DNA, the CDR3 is TGTGCCAGCAGCGGTAGGGGCCCTAGCGGGAGAGTAGACGGGGAGCTGTTTTTT. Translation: CASSGRGPSGRVDGELFF.

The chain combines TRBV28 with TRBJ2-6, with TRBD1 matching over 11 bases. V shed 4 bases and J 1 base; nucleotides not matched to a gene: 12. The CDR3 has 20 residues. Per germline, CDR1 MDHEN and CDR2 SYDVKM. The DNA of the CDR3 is TGTGCCAGCAGTTCCAACGCAGCGGACAGGGGGCCATCTGGGGCCAACGTCCTGACTTTC. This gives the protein CASSSNAADRGPSGANVLTF.

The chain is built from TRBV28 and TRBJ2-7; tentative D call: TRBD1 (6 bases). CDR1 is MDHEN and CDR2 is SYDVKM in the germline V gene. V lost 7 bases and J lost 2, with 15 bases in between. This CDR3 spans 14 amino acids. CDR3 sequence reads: CASTPNRDTYEQYF. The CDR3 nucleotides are TGTGCCAGCACCCCCAACAGGGATACCTACGAGCAGTACTTC. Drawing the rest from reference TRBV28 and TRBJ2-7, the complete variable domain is DVKVTQSSRYLVKRTGEKVFLECVQDMDHENMFWYRQDPGLGLRLIYFSYDVKMKEKGDIPEGYSVSREKKERFSLILESASTNQTSMYLCASTPNRDTYEQYFGPGTRLTVT.

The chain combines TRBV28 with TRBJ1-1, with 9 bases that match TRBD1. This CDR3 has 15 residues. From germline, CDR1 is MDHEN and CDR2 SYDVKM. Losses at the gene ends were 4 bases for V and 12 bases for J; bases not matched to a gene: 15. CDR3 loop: CASSSSPRDREWPFF. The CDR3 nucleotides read TGTGCCAGCAGTTCCTCTCCCCGGGACAGGGAATGGCCTTTCTTT.

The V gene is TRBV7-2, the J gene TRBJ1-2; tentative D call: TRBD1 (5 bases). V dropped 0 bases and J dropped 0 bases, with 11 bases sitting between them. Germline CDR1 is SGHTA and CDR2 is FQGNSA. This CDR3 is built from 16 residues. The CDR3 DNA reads TGTGCCAGCAGCTTAGCGCCCTCGACAGCTAACTATGGCTACACCTTC. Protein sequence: CASSLAPSTANYGYTF.

CDR3 in amino acids: CASRSMAGSYEQYF. The CDR3 DNA sequence: TGTGCCAGCAGGTCTATGGCAGGGTCCTACGAGCAGTACTTC. The chain has TRBV7-6 and TRBJ2-7; D is perhaps TRBD1 (5 bases). The CDR3 consists of 14 residues. V shed 6 bases and J shed 1 base, with 13 bases lying between them. Germline V gives CDR1 SGHVS, CDR2 FNYEAQ.

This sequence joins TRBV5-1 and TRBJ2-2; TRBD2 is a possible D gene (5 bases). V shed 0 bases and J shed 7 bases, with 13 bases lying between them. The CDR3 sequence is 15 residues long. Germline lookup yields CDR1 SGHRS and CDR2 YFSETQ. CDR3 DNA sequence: TGCGCCAGCAGCTTGGGGGCCCTAGGAGGCGGGGAGCTGTTTTTT. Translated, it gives CASSLGALGGGELFF.

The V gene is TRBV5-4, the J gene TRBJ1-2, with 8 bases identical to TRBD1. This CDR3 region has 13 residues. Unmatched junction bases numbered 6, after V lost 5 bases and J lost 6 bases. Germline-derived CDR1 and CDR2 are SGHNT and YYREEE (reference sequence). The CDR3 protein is CASSFPTGDGYTF. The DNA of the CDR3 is TGTGCCAGCAGTTTCCCGACAGGGGATGGCTACACCTTC.

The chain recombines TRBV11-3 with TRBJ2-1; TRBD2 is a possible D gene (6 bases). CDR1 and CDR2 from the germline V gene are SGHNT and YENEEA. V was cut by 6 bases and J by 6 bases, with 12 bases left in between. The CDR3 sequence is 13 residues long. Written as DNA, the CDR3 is TGTGCCAGCAGTTATAGCGGTTTCAATGAGCAGTTCTTC. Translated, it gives CASSYSGFNEQFF.

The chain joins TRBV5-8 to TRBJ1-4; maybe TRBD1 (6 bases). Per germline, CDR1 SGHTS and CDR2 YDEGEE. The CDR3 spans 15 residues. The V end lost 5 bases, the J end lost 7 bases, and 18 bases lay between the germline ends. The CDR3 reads CASRAGTWDGEKLFF. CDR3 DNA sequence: TGTGCCAGCAGGGCCGGGACATGGGACGGTGAAAAACTGTTTTTT.

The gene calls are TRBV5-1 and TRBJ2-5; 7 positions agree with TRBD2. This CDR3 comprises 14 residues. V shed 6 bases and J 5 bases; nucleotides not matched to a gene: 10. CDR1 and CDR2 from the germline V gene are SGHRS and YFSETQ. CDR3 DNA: TGCGCCAGCAAACGGGAGGATGTAGTTGAGACCCAGTACTTC. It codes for CASKREDVVETQYF.

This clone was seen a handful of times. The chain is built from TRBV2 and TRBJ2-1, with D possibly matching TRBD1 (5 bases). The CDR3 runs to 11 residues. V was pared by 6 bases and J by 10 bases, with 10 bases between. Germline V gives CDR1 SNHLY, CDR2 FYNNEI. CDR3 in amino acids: CASRNTGEQFF. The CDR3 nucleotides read TGTGCCAGCAGGAACACAGGAGAGCAGTTCTTC.

Written as DNA, the CDR3 is TGCGCCAGCAGCTTTGGGACTACGACTGGAAACACCATATATTTT. It encodes CASSFGTTTGNTIYF. This chain uses TRBV5-1 with TRBJ1-3; TRBD1 might be the D (5 bases). V shed 2 bases and J shed 2 bases, with 11 bases lying between them. The CDR3 totals 15 residues. Germline lookup yields CDR1 SGHRS and CDR2 YFSETQ.

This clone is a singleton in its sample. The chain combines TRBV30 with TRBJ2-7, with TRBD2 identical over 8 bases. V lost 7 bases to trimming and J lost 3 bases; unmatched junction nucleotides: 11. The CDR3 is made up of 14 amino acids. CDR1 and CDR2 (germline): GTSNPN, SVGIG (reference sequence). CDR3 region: CAYRGGGVFYEQYF. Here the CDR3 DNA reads TGTGCCTACCGGGGGGGAGGGGTATTCTACGAGCAGTACTTC.

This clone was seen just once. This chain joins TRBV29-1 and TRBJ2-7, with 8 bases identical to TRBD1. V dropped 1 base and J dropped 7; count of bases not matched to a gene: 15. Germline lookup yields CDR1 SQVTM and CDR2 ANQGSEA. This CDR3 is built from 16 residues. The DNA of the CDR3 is TGCAGCGTTGAAGCGGTGGGACAGGCCAGGAATTGGGAGCAGTACTTC. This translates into CSVEAVGQARNWEQYF.

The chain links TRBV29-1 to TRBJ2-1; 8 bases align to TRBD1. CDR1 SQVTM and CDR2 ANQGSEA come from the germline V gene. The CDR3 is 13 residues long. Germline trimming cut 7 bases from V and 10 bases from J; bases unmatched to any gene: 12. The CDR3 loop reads CSAPGQGAGEQFF. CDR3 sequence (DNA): TGCAGCGCCCCGGGCCAGGGGGCTGGGGAGCAGTTCTTC.

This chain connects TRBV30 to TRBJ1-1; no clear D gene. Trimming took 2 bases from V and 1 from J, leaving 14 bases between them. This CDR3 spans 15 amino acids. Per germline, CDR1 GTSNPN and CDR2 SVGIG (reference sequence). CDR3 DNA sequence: TGTGCCTGGAGTTGGGGATTCCGGGGGAACACTGAAGCTTTCTTT. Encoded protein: CAWSWGFRGNTEAFF.

Written as DNA, the CDR3 is TGTGCCAGCAGCTTAGTGGCACTAGCGGGGGGAGGGATTCAGTACTTC. The encoded protein is CASSLVALAGGGIQYF. This sequence joins TRBV7-2 and TRBJ2-4; 12 bases align to TRBD2. The CDR3 covers 16 residues. Losses at the gene ends were 1 base for V and 10 bases for J; bases not matched to a gene: 8. Germline V gene sequence: CDR1 SGHTA, CDR2 FQGNSA.

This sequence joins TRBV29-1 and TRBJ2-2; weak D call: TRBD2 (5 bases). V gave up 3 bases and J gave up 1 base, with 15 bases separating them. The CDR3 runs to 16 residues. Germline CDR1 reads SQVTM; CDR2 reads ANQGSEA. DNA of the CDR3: TGCAGCGTTGACCGGAAAACGAGCGGGAACACCGGGGAGCTGTTTTTT. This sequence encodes CSVDRKTSGNTGELFF.

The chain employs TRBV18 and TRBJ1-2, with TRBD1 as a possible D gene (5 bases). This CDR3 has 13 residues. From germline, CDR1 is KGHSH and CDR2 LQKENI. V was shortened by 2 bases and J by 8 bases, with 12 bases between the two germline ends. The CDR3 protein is CASSPGGGSGYTF. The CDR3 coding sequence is TGTGCCAGCTCACCAGGTGGGGGGAGCGGCTACACCTTC.

CDR3 sequence reads: CASSLTGSAEAFF. The CDR3 DNA reads TGTGCCAGCAGCTTAACCGGTAGCGCTGAAGCTTTCTTT. V is TRBV7-3 and J is TRBJ1-1; D remains unclear. Trimming left V 0 bases short and J 6 bases short, with 8 bases between. This CDR3 contains 13 residues. Germline V lookup: CDR1 SGHTA, CDR2 FQGTGA.

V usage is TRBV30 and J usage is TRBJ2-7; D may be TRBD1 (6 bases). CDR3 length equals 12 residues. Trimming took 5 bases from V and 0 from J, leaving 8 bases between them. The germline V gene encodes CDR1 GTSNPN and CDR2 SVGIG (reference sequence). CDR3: CAWGDNSYEQYF. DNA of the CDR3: TGTGCCTGGGGGGACAACTCCTACGAGCAGTACTTC. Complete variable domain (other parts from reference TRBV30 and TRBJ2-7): SQTIHQWPATLVQPVGSPLSLECTVEGTSNPNLYWYRQAAGRGLQLLFYSVGIGQISSEVPQNLSASRPQDRQFILSSKKLLLSDSGFYLCAWGDNSYEQYFGPGTRLTVT.

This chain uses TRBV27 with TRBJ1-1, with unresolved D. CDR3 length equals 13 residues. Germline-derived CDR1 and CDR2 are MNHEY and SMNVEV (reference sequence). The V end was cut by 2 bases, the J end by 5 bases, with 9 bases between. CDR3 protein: CASSLRSGTEAFF. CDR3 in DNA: TGTGCCAGCAGTTTAAGGTCGGGTACTGAAGCTTTCTTT.

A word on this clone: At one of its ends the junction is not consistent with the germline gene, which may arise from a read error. Written as DNA, the CDR3 is TGTGCCAGCAGCTCGCTTAGCACGGATACGCAGTATTTT. Translating it yields CASSSLSTDTQYF. The V and J genes are TRBV7-3 and TRBJ2-3; unclear D gene. The length of the CDR3 is 13 residues. The germline gives CDR1 SGHTA, CDR2 FQGTGA.

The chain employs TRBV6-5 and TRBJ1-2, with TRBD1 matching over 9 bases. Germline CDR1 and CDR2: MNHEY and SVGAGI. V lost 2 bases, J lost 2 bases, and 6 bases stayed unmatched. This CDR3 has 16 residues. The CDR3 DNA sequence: TGTGCCAGCAGTTACCTGGGACAGGGAGCCAACTATGGCTACACCTTC. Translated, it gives CASSYLGQGANYGYTF.

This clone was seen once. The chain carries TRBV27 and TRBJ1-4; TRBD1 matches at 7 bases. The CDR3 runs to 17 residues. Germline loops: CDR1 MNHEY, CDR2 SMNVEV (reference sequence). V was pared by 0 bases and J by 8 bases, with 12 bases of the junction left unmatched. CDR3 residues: CASSLSGTARPEEKLFF. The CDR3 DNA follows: TGTGCCAGCAGTTTATCCGGGACAGCGAGGCCGGAGGAAAAACTGTTTTTT.

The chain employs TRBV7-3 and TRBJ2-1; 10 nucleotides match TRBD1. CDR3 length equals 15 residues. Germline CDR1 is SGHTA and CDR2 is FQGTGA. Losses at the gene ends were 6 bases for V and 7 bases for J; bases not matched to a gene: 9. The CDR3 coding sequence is TGTGCCAGCAGTCGGGGGACAGGGGCGTCTAATGAGCAGTTCTTC. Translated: CASSRGTGASNEQFF.